This T cell receptor (beta chain) is from a study of blood T cell repertoires in COVID-19. About the study: Acute-phase and convalescent COVID-19 samples originated in the United States, Italy and Spain. T cells, B-cell-depleted T cells, or PBMCs supplied cDNA or gDNA.

In the study's own analysis: Reference gene primers were amplified, and this amplification served to estimate nucleated cell counts. Profiling relied on immunoSEQ multiplex PCR, and the TCRdb table lists in-frame clones only, not all of them. From that table come the V and J calls and clone size; the DNA was used to work out D and trimming. The sample lists 150,000 to 200,000 clones, more than 70% occurring once. This CDR3 is built from 14 residues. V shed 3 bases and J shed 10 bases, with 13 bases lying between them. CDR1 and CDR2 from the germline V gene are LNHDA and SQIVND (reference sequence). The sequence came from a man between 60 and 75 years old with acute or convalescent COVID-19. This sequence joins TRBV19 and TRBJ1-6, with no clear D. The sequencing sample was made of peripheral blood. This chain's CDR3 is CASSISIDGSPLHF. CDR3 coding DNA: TGTGCCAGTAGTATCAGTATCGACGGGTCACCCCTCCACTTT.